This T cell receptor beta chain was observed in a study of T cell responses to AZD1222 COVID-19 vaccine. The study's findings and limits: After two AZD1222 doses, spike-specific TCR breadth and depth rose versus day 0.

As regards this clone: What it binds is unknown.

TCRdb's table, derived via immunoSEQ multiplex PCR, lists solely in-frame clones and lacks some. The repertoire holds approximately 150,000 clones, with 94% as singletons. With 2 bases removed from V and 4 bases from J, the gap between germline ends came to 1 base. The CDR3 sequence is 11 residues long. The germline V gene encodes CDR1 MNHEY and CDR2 SMNVEV (reference sequence). The chain is built from TRBV27 and TRBJ2-3; D unresolved. The starting material was peripheral blood, obtained 28 days after the second AZD1222 dose. This clonotype was sampled from an adult who received the AZD1222 COVID-19 vaccine. The CDR3 loop is CASSLADTQYF. In nucleotides, the CDR3 is TGTGCCAGCAGTTTAGCAGATACGCAGTATTTT.